This T cell receptor (beta chain) was sequenced during a study of neurological immune-mediated disorders. Each TCR transcript was tagged with a 10-nucleotide random UMI during 5'RACE. TCRdb reprocessed the 5' RACE reads with MiXCR, giving one entry per CDR3 protein. The sample yields 25,000 to 30,000 distinct CDR3 sequences, under 8% seen once. This clonotype was seen at least ten times. V lost 0 bases to trimming and J lost 5 bases, with 10 bases between them. CDR1 and CDR2 from the germline V gene are DFQATT and SNEGSKA (reference sequence). The CDR3 spans 14 residues. Individuals who volunteered at a blood bank located in Maryland, USA, made up the group of healthy controls. The study built unsorted libraries from 2 million PBMCs kept at -80 C.

Sequenced input: PBMCs. The clonotype was recovered from a woman between 45 and 65 years old in good health. The chain uses TRBV20-1 and TRBJ1-4, with D hard to call. The DNA of the CDR3 is TGCAGTGCTAGAGATCACCCGGCGAATGAAAAACTGTTTTTT. Translated: CSARDHPANEKLFF.